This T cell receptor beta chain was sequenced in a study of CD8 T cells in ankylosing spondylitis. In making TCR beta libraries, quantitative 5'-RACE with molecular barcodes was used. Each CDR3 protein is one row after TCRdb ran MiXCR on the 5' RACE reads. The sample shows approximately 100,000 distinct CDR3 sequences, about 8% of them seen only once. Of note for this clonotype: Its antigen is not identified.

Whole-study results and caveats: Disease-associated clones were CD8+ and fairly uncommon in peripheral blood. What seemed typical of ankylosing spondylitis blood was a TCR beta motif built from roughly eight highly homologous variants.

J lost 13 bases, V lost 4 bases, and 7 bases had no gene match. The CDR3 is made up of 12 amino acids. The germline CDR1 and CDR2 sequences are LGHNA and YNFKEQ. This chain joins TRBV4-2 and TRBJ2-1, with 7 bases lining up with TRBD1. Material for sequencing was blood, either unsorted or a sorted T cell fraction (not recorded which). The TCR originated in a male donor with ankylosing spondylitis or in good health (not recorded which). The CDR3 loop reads CASSLDRDNQFF. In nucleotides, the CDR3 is TGTGCCAGCAGCCTTGACAGGGATAACCAGTTCTTC.